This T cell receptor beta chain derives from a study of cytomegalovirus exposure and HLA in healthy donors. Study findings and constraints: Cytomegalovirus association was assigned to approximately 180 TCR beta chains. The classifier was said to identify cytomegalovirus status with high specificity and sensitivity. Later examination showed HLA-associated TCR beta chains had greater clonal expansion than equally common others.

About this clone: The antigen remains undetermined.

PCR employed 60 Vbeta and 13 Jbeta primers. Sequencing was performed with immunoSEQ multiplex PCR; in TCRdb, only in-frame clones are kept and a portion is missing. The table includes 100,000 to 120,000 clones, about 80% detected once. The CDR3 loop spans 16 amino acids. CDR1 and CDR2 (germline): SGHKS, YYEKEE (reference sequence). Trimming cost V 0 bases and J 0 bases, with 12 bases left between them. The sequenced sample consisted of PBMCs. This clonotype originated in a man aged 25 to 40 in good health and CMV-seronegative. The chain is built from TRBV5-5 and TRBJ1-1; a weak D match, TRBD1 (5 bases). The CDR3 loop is CASSLGAGHMNTEAFF. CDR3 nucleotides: TGTGCCAGCAGCTTGGGGGCAGGACACATGAACACTGAAGCTTTCTTT.